In this sample, the clone carrying this T cell receptor beta chain turned up a few times. The target antigen is unknown. The data belong to a study of T cell repertoires in cytomegalovirus infection. Study-level results: HLA-C-restricted CMV clonotypes gave the most frequent clonotype in two of eight donors.

TCRdb recomputed calls from the reads with MiXCR, one row per CDR3 protein. Among roughly 760,000 distinct CDR3 sequences listed, 35% were seen once. The sequencing input was PBMCs. The sequence was obtained from a human donor in good health (CMV status not recorded). Some clones in this sample may be carry-over from other donors' samples.

CDR3 loop: CASRHMTGKGGYSNQPQHF. The DNA for the CDR3 is TGTGCCAGCAGGCACATGACAGGGAAGGGGGGCTATAGCAATCAGCCCCAGCATTTT. The chain recombines TRBV28 with TRBJ1-5, with 7 bases lining up with TRBD1. This CDR3 spans 19 amino acids. The trim removed 6 bases at V and 0 bases at J, leaving 17 bases unmatched. CDR1 and CDR2 (germline): MDHEN, SYDVKM.